Listed here are 14 T cell receptor beta chains from one sample, sequenced in a study of CD8 T cells in Susac syndrome. RNA totalling roughly 0.45 to 1 ug underwent reverse transcription with random hexamers. TCRdb re-derived calls from the immunoSEQ multiplex PCR reads in MiXCR, one entry per CDR3 protein. Found here are some 77,000 distinct CDR3 sequences, 85% to 95% of them singletons; the top ten hold roughly 0.5%. Sequenced input: CD4+ T cells from PBMCs. The receptors originated from a human donor with Susac syndrome.

V gene TRBV5-1 combines with J gene TRBJ2-1; 9 nucleotides line up with TRBD2. Germline V gives CDR1 SGHRS, CDR2 YFSETQ. J lost 0 bases, V lost 3 bases, and 13 bases had no gene match. The CDR3 extends over 19 amino acids. CDR3: CASSSGSSGGRSSYNEQFF. The CDR3 DNA is TGCGCCAGCAGCTCAGGTTCAAGCGGGGGGCGAAGCTCCTACAATGAGCAGTTCTTC.

This chain connects TRBV6-2 or TRBV6-3 to TRBJ1-2; D not resolved. V was pared by 6 bases and J by 5 bases, with 7 bases between. The CDR3 extends over 11 amino acids. Per germline, CDR1 MNHEY and CDR2 SVGEGT. The CDR3 spells CASRLIYGYTF. Written as DNA, the CDR3 is TGTGCCAGCAGACTCATTTATGGCTACACCTTC.

The CDR3 protein is CASSWTGARPEAFF. Written as DNA, the CDR3 is TGTGCCAGCAGCTGGACAGGGGCGAGACCTGAAGCTTTCTTT. The rearrangement links TRBV7-8 to TRBJ1-1; 9 bases fit TRBD1. Trimming took 4 bases from V and 6 from J; bases not matched to a gene: 6. CDR1 is SGHVS and CDR2 is FQNEAQ in the germline V gene. The CDR3 sequence is 14 residues long.

The chain combines TRBV19 with TRBJ2-2; perhaps TRBD1 as D (5 bases). Deletions cut 3 bases from V and 7 bases from J, with 12 bases between. The CDR3 is 14 residues long. Germline V gene lookup returns CDR1 LNHDA and CDR2 SQIVND (reference sequence). CDR3 in amino acids: CASSIRTFIGELFF. CDR3 nucleotide sequence: TGTGCCAGTAGTATCCGGACATTCATCGGGGAGCTGTTTTTT.

The sample holds one count of this clonotype. V gene TRBV5-4 combines with J gene TRBJ2-5; 11 bases align to TRBD2. This CDR3 region has 16 residues. Trimming took 0 bases from V and 5 from J; bases not matched to a gene: 6. Germline CDR1 and CDR2: SGHNT and YYREEE (reference sequence). CDR3 DNA sequence: TGTGCCAGCAGCTTGGGGAGACTAGCGGGGAGGGAGACCCAGTACTTC. Its translation is CASSLGRLAGRETQYF.

The genes are TRBV27 and TRBJ2-1, with 9 bases aligning to TRBD2. V dropped 3 bases and J dropped 1; count of bases not matched to a gene: 1. The CDR3 contains 15 residues. Germline V gene data show CDR1 as MNHEY and CDR2 as SMNVEV (reference sequence). This chain's CDR3 is CASSFAGGSYNEQFF. DNA of the CDR3: TGTGCCAGCAGTTTTGCGGGAGGGTCCTACAATGAGCAGTTCTTC.

The chain links TRBV30 to TRBJ2-1; a weak D match, TRBD1 (6 bases). The CDR3 contains 14 residues. Germline values: CDR1 GTSNPN, CDR2 SVGIG (reference sequence). V lost 8 bases, J lost 2 bases, and 16 bases lay in between. The CDR3 loop is CAGQSRLTYNEQFF. CDR3 nucleotide sequence: TGTGCCGGACAGAGTAGACTAACCTACAATGAGCAGTTCTTC.

The chain joins TRBV10-3 to TRBJ1-5, with D possibly being TRBD1 (6 bases). CDR1 and CDR2 from the germline V gene are ENHRY and SYGVKD. This CDR3 is 14 amino acids long. Trimming took 3 bases from V and 4 from J, leaving 10 bases between them. The DNA for the CDR3 is TGTGCCATCAGTGATCCTGGACAGAATCAGCCCCAGCATTTT. Translated, it gives CAISDPGQNQPQHF.

The J gene is TRBJ2-7, the V gene TRBV6-5, with unresolved D. Germline V gene data show CDR1 as MNHEY and CDR2 as SVGAGI. The germline V and J ends were trimmed by 0 bases and 3 bases, with 3 bases remaining between them. CDR3 size: 12 residues. In DNA form, the CDR3 reads TGTGCCAGCAGTTACTCGAACTACGAGCAGTACTTC. This codes for CASSYSNYEQYF.

Here the CDR3 reads CASSREAGGPGIQYF. The CDR3 DNA follows: TGTGCCAGCAGCCGCGAAGCGGGGGGCCCTGGCATTCAGTACTTC. The chain uses TRBV6-5 and TRBJ2-4; 9 positions match TRBD2. With V trimmed by 6 bases and J by 9 bases, 12 bases remained unmatched. Per the germline V gene, CDR1 is MNHEY and CDR2 is SVGAGI. The CDR3 totals 15 residues.

The chain employs TRBV19 and TRBJ2-5, with 7 nucleotides matching TRBD1. This CDR3 contains 16 residues. J lost 5 bases, V lost 3 bases, and 12 bases had no gene match. The germline V gene has CDR1 LNHDA and CDR2 SQIVND (reference sequence). The CDR3 DNA is TGTGCCAGTAGTATTTGGCGTAAGGGGGCGAGGGAGACCCAGTACTTC. It encodes CASSIWRKGARETQYF.

The genes are TRBV29-1 and TRBJ1-6; 8 bases align to TRBD1. CDR3 length: 15 amino acids. V was clipped by 7 bases and J by 7 bases; unmatched bases: 12. From germline, CDR1 is SQVTM and CDR2 ANQGSEA. CDR3 nucleotides: TGCAGCGCCAGGACAGGGAAGGGAACGAATTCACCCCTCCACTTT. Translation gives CSARTGKGTNSPLHF. The entire variable domain, with the rest obtained from reference TRBV29-1 and TRBJ1-6, is as follows: SAVISQKPSRDICQRGTSLTIQCQVDSQVTMMFWYRQQPGQSLTLIATANQGSEATYESGFVIDKFPISRPNLTFSTLTVSNMSPEDSSIYLCSARTGKGTNSPLHFGNGTRLTVT.

This chain uses TRBV5-1 with TRBJ2-7, with 11 nucleotides matching TRBD2. Trimming at V came to 2 bases and at J to 9 bases, leaving 10 bases not matched to a gene. There are 15 residues in the CDR3. Looked up from germline, CDR1 is SGHRS and CDR2 is YFSETQ. DNA of the CDR3: TGCGCCAGCAGCTTAGACCTACTAGCGGGGGCGGCGCAGTACTTC. Translating gives CASSLDLLAGAAQYF.

This sequence joins TRBV4-2 and TRBJ2-1; TRBD1 matches at 11 bases. This CDR3 is 17 amino acids long. The germline CDR1 and CDR2 sequences are LGHNA and YNFKEQ. V trimming: 4 bases; J trimming: 1 base; junction bases outside the gene matches: 6. DNA for the CDR3: TGTGCCAGCAGCCCCGGGACAGGGGGGTCATCCTACAATGAGCAGTTCTTC. It specifies CASSPGTGGSSYNEQFF.